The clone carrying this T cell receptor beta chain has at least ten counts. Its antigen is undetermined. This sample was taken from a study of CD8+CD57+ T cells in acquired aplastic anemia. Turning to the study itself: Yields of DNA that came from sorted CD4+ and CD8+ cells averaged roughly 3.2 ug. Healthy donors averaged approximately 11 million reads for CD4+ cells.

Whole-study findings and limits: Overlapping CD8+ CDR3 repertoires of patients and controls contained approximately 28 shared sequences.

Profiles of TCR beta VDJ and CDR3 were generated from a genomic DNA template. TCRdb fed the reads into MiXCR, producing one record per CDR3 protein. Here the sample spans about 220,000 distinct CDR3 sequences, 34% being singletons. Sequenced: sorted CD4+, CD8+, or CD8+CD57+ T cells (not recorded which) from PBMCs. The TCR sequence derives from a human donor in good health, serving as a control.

The CDR3 bases are TGTGCCACCAGCAGAGGACTAGGGTGGCAGTTCTTC. This sequence encodes CATSRGLGWQFF. The chain is built from TRBV15 and TRBJ2-1; perhaps TRBD2 as D (6 bases). V gave up 1 base and J gave up 12 bases, with 10 bases separating them. The CDR3 runs to 12 residues. CDR1 and CDR2 (germline): LNHNV, YYDKDF (reference sequence).